This passage covers 2 T cell receptor beta chains from one sample sequenced in a study of shared T cell receptors in the human thymus. Using immunoSEQ multiplex PCR, the repertoire was profiled, and TCRdb retains in-frame clones only, with some absent. The sample has 720,000 or so clones, approximately 83% seen once. The data also belong to a second study, concerning human thymus T cells.

Specimen: thymocytes. These receptors all come from a girl under three years old with a congenital heart defect.

The rearrangement links TRBV27 to TRBJ1-2, with TRBD1 matching 7 bases. CDR1 is MNHEY, CDR2 SMNVEV, per germline (reference sequence). This CDR3 region has 14 residues. V lost 5 bases to trimming and J lost 1 base; unmatched junction nucleotides: 4. Here the CDR3 DNA reads TGTGCCAGCAGTAAAGGGACAGTTAACTATGGCTACACCTTC. Amino acid sequence: CASSKGTVNYGYTF.

The chain is built from TRBV30 and TRBJ1-1; 8 nucleotides align to TRBD1. This CDR3 region has 16 residues. The V gene end was trimmed by 8 bases and the J gene end by 5 bases; junction bases not matched to a gene: 19. Germline V gene data show CDR1 as GTSNPN and CDR2 as SVGIG (reference sequence). The CDR3 region is CARIKAGGDKGTEAFF. The CDR3 DNA reads as TGTGCCAGGATAAAAGCAGGGGGCGACAAGGGGACTGAAGCTTTCTTT. Together with reference TRBV30 and TRBJ1-1, the CDR3 gives the full variable domain: SQTIHQWPATLVQPVGSPLSLECTVEGTSNPNLYWYRQAAGRGLQLLFYSVGIGQISSEVPQNLSASRPQDRQFILSSKKLLLSDSGFYLCARIKAGGDKGTEAFFGQGTRLTVV.